The 29 T cell receptor beta chains presented below share a single source sample, sequenced in a study of CD8+ T cells in alopecia areata. Following RNA extraction, reverse transcription yielded cDNA that acted as the sequencing template. Profiled with immunoSEQ multiplex PCR; TCRdb holds only in-frame clones, not every one. Found here are about 210,000 clones, more than 45% of them singletons; the top ten hold 1.5% to 2%. Treatment denoted: oral pan-JAK inhibitor, 5-10 mg twice daily. Material: CD4+ T cells sorted from blood, obtained at week 4, from a patient treated with tofacitinib. The receptors come from a human donor with alopecia areata.

V usage is TRBV29-1 and J usage is TRBJ2-3; D gene uncertain. Germline V gene lookup returns CDR1 SQVTM and CDR2 ANQGSEA. The CDR3 consists of 13 residues. The V end was cut by 5 bases, the J end by 2 bases, with 11 bases between. The chain's CDR3 is CSVRSLLTDTQYF. The CDR3 nucleotides read TGCAGCGTTCGGAGTCTTCTCACAGATACGCAGTATTTT.

The chain uses TRBV15 and TRBJ1-4, with D uncertain. Per the germline V gene, CDR1 is LNHNV and CDR2 is YYDKDF (reference sequence). The V and J ends lost 5 bases and 8 bases respectively, with 9 bases between them. This CDR3 spans 12 amino acids. CDR3 amino acids: CATSPAREKLFF. The CDR3, as DNA: TGTGCCACCAGCCCCGCGCGAGAAAAACTGTTTTTT.

In this sample, this clone turned up once. The chain employs TRBV5-6 and TRBJ2-3; the D call may be TRBD1 or TRBD2 (6 bases each). V was clipped by 0 bases and J by 2 bases, with 13 bases between them. The CDR3 is made up of 16 amino acids. CDR1 and CDR2 (germline): SGHDT, YYEEEE. CDR3 sequence (DNA): TGTGCCAGCAGCTTGGCGTCGGGGGCCTACACAGATACGCAGTATTTT. Translated, it gives CASSLASGAYTDTQYF.

V usage is TRBV5-1 and J usage is TRBJ1-4, with 9 bases matching TRBD1. V trimming: 4 bases; J trimming: 5 bases; junction bases outside the gene matches: 9. Germline V lookup: CDR1 SGHRS, CDR2 YFSETQ. The CDR3 is made up of 16 amino acids. CDR3 in DNA: TGCGCCAGCAGCCCCCGATCCGGGACAGGGAATGAAAAACTGTTTTTT. Translating gives CASSPRSGTGNEKLFF. Full variable domain (remainder filled in from reference TRBV5-1 and TRBJ1-4): KAGVTQTPRYLIKTRGQQVTLSCSPISGHRSVSWYQQTPGQGLQFLFEYFSETQRNKGNFPGRFSGRQFSNSRSEMNVSTLELGDSALYLCASSPRSGTGNEKLFFGSGTQLSVL.

The CDR3 loop is CASSVRDREHNEQFF. The CDR3 bases are TGTGCCAGCAGCGTACGGGACAGGGAGCACAATGAGCAGTTCTTC. This rearrangement joins TRBV9 to TRBJ2-1, with 9 nucleotides matching TRBD1. The length of the CDR3 is 15 residues. V trimming: 1 base; J trimming: 5 bases; junction bases outside the gene matches: 4. Germline V gene lookup returns CDR1 SGDLS and CDR2 YYNGEE.

This clone was seen only a few times. The chain is built from TRBV6-6 and TRBJ1-3, with D tentatively TRBD1 (5 bases). The CDR3 spans 11 residues. V lost 11 bases and J lost 8, with 13 bases in between. The germline V gene has CDR1 MNHNY and CDR2 SVGAGI (reference sequence). The CDR3 DNA reads TGTGCCTCCGCGCTAGGGGACACCATATATTTT. As protein: CASALGDTIYF.

This clone was detected once. This rearrangement joins TRBV2 to TRBJ2-3; no firm D call. CDR3 length equals 17 residues. Germline values: CDR1 SNHLY, CDR2 FYNNEI. V was cut by 0 bases and J by 1 base, with 14 bases left in between. This CDR3 reads CASSEALGQAGTDTQYF. The DNA for the CDR3 is TGTGCCAGCAGTGAAGCGCTCGGGCAGGCCGGCACAGATACGCAGTATTTT.

The chain couples TRBV6-1 to TRBJ1-2, with D possibly being TRBD1 (5 bases). Germline CDR1 and CDR2: MNHNS and SASEGT. The CDR3 sequence is 14 residues long. Trimming removed 8 bases at V and 6 bases at J, with 19 bases between. CDR3 DNA sequence: TGTGCCAGCCAACTCAGGGCCGGGGTGGATGGCTACACCTTC. Translated, it gives CASQLRAGVDGYTF.

J is TRBJ2-7 and V is TRBV23-1; a weak D match, TRBD1 (5 bases). TRBV23-1 carries the ORF label, with uncertain function. V lost 4 bases and J 3 bases, leaving 22 bases between the germline ends. The CDR3 has 17 amino acids. The CDR3 DNA reads TGCGCCAGCAGTCCCGCCGAAGGGCAGGGTATTGTCTACGAGCAGTACTTC. Amino acids: CASSPAEGQGIVYEQYF.

This chain joins TRBV6-5 and TRBJ2-7, with TRBD2 matching over 10 bases. This CDR3 contains 15 residues. The V gene's germline CDR1 is MNHEY and CDR2 SVGAGI. J gave up 3 bases and V 0 bases, and 2 bases lay outside the gene matches. The CDR3 DNA is TGTGCCAGCAGTTACTCTCCTAGCGGGGGCTACGAGCAGTACTTC. Its translation: CASSYSPSGGYEQYF.

This clone was detected once. The chain joins TRBV6-1 to TRBJ1-1, with 8 bases fitting TRBD1. CDR1 is MNHNS and CDR2 is SASEGT in the germline V gene. Trimming at V came to 8 bases and at J to 3 bases, leaving 11 bases not matched to a gene. CDR3 length: 15 residues. CDR3 sequence (DNA): TGTGCCAGCCCCAGGGGGCGCGGGATGGACACTGAAGCTTTCTTT. Amino acids: CASPRGRGMDTEAFF.

This chain links TRBV18 with TRBJ2-2; D may be TRBD1 (6 bases). The ends were cut back, 4 bases at V and 1 base at J, with 13 bases in the middle. The CDR3 totals 16 residues. The germline CDR1 and CDR2 sequences are KGHSH and LQKENI. The CDR3, as DNA: TGTGCCAGCTCACGATCGGGACACCTGAACACCGGGGAGCTGTTTTTT. This gives the protein CASSRSGHLNTGELFF. Combining the CDR3 with reference TRBV18 and TRBJ2-2 gives the whole variable domain NAGVMQNPRHLVRRRGQEARLRCSPMKGHSHVYWYRQLPEEGLKFMVYLQKENIIDESGMPKERFSAEFPKEGPSILRIQQVVRGDSAAYFCASSRSGHLNTGELFFGEGSRLTVL.

This CDR3 is CASSPEGVGTQYF. CDR3 bases: TGTGCCAGCAGCCCCGAGGGGGTCGGGACCCAGTACTTC. This rearrangement joins TRBV7-2 to TRBJ2-5; D is possibly TRBD1 (6 bases). Germline CDR1 reads SGHTA; CDR2 reads FQGNSA. V gave up 5 bases and J gave up 7 bases, with 14 bases separating them. The CDR3 is made up of 13 amino acids.

The V call is TRBV27, the J call TRBJ1-1; possible D gene TRBD1, 6 bases. Germline lookup yields CDR1 MNHEY and CDR2 SMNVEV (reference sequence). This CDR3 region has 13 residues. V gave up 8 bases and J gave up 4 bases, with 14 bases separating them. This chain's CDR3 is CASGIQGRTEAFF. The CDR3 coding sequence is TGTGCCAGCGGCATTCAGGGGCGCACTGAAGCTTTCTTT.

J is TRBJ2-5 and V is TRBV4-2; D possibly corresponds to TRBD2 (5 bases). The length of the CDR3 is 15 residues. Germline V lookup: CDR1 LGHNA, CDR2 YNFKEQ. The ends were cut back, 1 base at V and 0 bases at J, with 9 bases in the middle. The CDR3 region is CASSQVRAHQETQYF. DNA of the CDR3: TGTGCCAGCAGCCAAGTGAGGGCCCACCAAGAGACCCAGTACTTC.

The chain uses TRBV5-1 and TRBJ2-3; D uncertain. Germline CDR1 is SGHRS and CDR2 is YFSETQ. This CDR3 is 19 amino acids long. Trimming removed 4 bases from V and 1 base from J, with 25 bases in between. The CDR3 sequence is CASSTPFPATLSGTDTQYF. The DNA for the CDR3 is TGCGCCAGCAGCACCCCGTTCCCAGCGACTTTAAGCGGCACAGATACGCAGTATTTT. Filled out from reference TRBV5-1 and TRBJ2-3, the complete variable domain reads KAGVTQTPRYLIKTRGQQVTLSCSPISGHRSVSWYQQTPGQGLQFLFEYFSETQRNKGNFPGRFSGRQFSNSRSEMNVSTLELGDSALYLCASSTPFPATLSGTDTQYFGPGTRLTVL.

The chain is built from TRBV29-1 and TRBJ1-1; no definite D call. The ends were cut back, 6 bases at V and 6 bases at J, with 8 bases in the middle. The CDR3 totals 10 residues. Germline assignment: CDR1 SQVTM and CDR2 ANQGSEA. CDR3 protein: CSVADAEAFF. In nucleotides, the CDR3 is TGCAGCGTCGCAGACGCTGAAGCTTTCTTT.

The chain has TRBV7-9 and TRBJ2-6; D possibly corresponds to TRBD2 (6 bases). The CDR3 totals 14 residues. V was shortened by 7 bases and J by 3 bases, with 10 bases between the two germline ends. Per germline, CDR1 SEHNR and CDR2 FQNEAQ (reference sequence). CDR3 protein: CASTTGSGANVLTF. The DNA of the CDR3 is TGTGCCAGCACCACCGGGAGTGGGGCCAACGTCCTGACTTTC.

This clone was recorded a few times. The rearrangement joins TRBV7-2 to TRBJ1-1, with 7 bases fitting TRBD1. The V and J ends lost 5 bases and 4 bases, in that order; junction bases with no gene match: 4. This CDR3 contains 13 residues. From germline, CDR1 is SGHTA and CDR2 FQGNSA. CDR3: CASSRAGGTEAFF. The CDR3 DNA sequence: TGTGCCAGCAGCAGAGCAGGGGGCACTGAAGCTTTCTTT.

This clone was observed a handful of times. The chain joins TRBV6-1 to TRBJ1-5; D possibly corresponds to TRBD1 (6 bases). The CDR3 extends over 14 amino acids. The germline V gene has CDR1 MNHNS and CDR2 SASEGT. Trimming pared 6 bases from V and 3 bases from J, leaving 12 bases between. CDR3 sequence reads: CASREAGANQPQHF. The CDR3, as DNA: TGTGCCAGCAGGGAGGCAGGGGCCAATCAGCCCCAGCATTTT.

Comments on this clone: This specimen includes other DNA sequences encoding the same CDR3. The V call is TRBV29-1, the J call TRBJ1-1; the D is unclear. Germline CDR1 and CDR2: SQVTM and ANQGSEA. V shed 6 bases and J shed 3 bases, with 5 bases lying between them. The CDR3 has 10 residues. Written as DNA, the CDR3 is TGCAGCGTGTCGGACACTGAAGCTTTCTTT. The encoded protein is CSVSDTEAFF.

The V and J genes are TRBV29-1 and TRBJ1-5; TRBD1 matches 9 bases. CDR1 and CDR2 (germline): SQVTM, ANQGSEA. The CDR3 covers 14 residues. The junction had 5 bases not matched to a gene; V was cut back by 5 bases and J by 3 bases. The CDR3 sequence: CSVWTGEYNQPQHF. CDR3 sequence (DNA): TGCAGCGTTTGGACAGGGGAATACAATCAGCCCCAGCATTTT.

The rearrangement uses TRBV6-1 and TRBJ2-3; D is ambiguous. This CDR3 region has 13 residues. V was cut by 7 bases and J by 2 bases, with 10 bases left in between. Germline assignment: CDR1 MNHNS and CDR2 SASEGT. In DNA form, the CDR3 reads TGTGCCAGCACAATGGGCTACACAGATACGCAGTATTTT. Encoded protein: CASTMGYTDTQYF.

The chain combines TRBV29-1 with TRBJ1-2, with no clear D. The V gene's germline CDR1 is SQVTM and CDR2 ANQGSEA. V lost 7 bases and J 5 bases, leaving 17 bases between the germline ends. CDR3 length equals 13 residues. The CDR3 here is CSAPVSGLYGYTF. The CDR3 bases are TGCAGCGCTCCCGTGTCCGGCCTGTATGGCTACACCTTC.

As concerns this clone: A clone one base away is much larger, so this may be a read error. The same CDR3 is also encoded by other DNA sequences in this sample. The CDR3 here is CASSLTASTDTQYF. CDR3 sequence (DNA): TGTGCCAGCAGCTTGACTGCTAGCACAGATACGCAGTATTTT. The chain couples TRBV7-2 to TRBJ2-3, with unresolved D. Germline CDR1 SGHTA, CDR2 FQGNSA. There are 14 residues in the CDR3. The V end lost 3 bases, the J end lost 0 bases, and 7 bases lay between the germline ends. The full variable domain, in which reference TRBV7-2 and TRBJ2-3 provide the parts outside the CDR3, is GAGVSQSPSNKVTEKGKDVELRCDPISGHTALYWYRQSLGQGLEFLIYFQGNSAPDKSGLPSDRFSAERTGGSVSTLTIQRTQQEDSAVYLCASSLTASTDTQYFGPGTRLTVL.

The chain carries TRBV30 and TRBJ2-1; D uncertain. Germline V gene sequence: CDR1 GTSNPN, CDR2 SVGIG (reference sequence). This CDR3 is built from 14 residues. V was shortened by 3 bases and J by 2 bases, with 11 bases between the two germline ends. CDR3 residues: CAWSSAPTYNEQFF. CDR3 DNA: TGTGCCTGGAGCTCTGCCCCAACCTACAATGAGCAGTTCTTC.

The chain carries TRBV4-1 and TRBJ2-3; no reliable D call. Germline loops: CDR1 MGHRA, CDR2 YSYEKL. Trimming took off 1 base at V and 6 bases at J, with 8 bases between the two ends. The CDR3 extends over 13 amino acids. The CDR3 region is CASSQAGRDTQYF. CDR3 in DNA: TGCGCCAGCAGCCAAGCTGGGCGCGATACGCAGTATTTT.

V usage is TRBV7-2 and J usage is TRBJ1-1, with unresolved D. CDR1 is SGHTA and CDR2 is FQGNSA in the germline V gene. The CDR3 runs to 12 residues. V dropped 0 bases and J dropped 3 bases, with 2 bases sitting between them. DNA for the CDR3: TGTGCCAGCAGCTTAGCCTACACTGAAGCTTTCTTT. This encodes CASSLAYTEAFF.

The chain employs TRBV5-6 and TRBJ1-1, with unresolved D. This CDR3 region has 14 residues. Trimming took 4 bases from V and 0 from J, leaving 10 bases between them. The germline V gene encodes CDR1 SGHDT and CDR2 YYEEEE. The CDR3 protein is CASSPRVLNTEAFF. CDR3 nucleotides: TGTGCCAGCAGCCCCCGGGTTTTGAACACTGAAGCTTTCTTT.